These 29 T cell receptor beta chains were sequenced from one sample in a study of T cells after yellow fever vaccination. One entry per CDR3 protein, called by TCRdb with MiXCR from the 5' RACE reads. The sample has 200,000 to 300,000 distinct CDR3 sequences, roughly 3.5% seen once. Sequencing used PBMCs, obtained 15 days after the yellow fever booster vaccination. These receptors all come from a man between 18 and 29 years old who received the YFV17D yellow fever vaccine.

This clonotype has a count of ten or more. The V and J genes are TRBV15 and TRBJ2-1; 8 positions agree with TRBD1. In germline, CDR1 is LNHNV, CDR2 YYDKDF (reference sequence). The junction had 4 bases not matched to a gene; V was cut back by 9 bases and J by 3 bases. CDR3 length equals 13 residues. The CDR3 bases are TGTGCCACGAAGGACAGGGACTACAATGAGCAGTTCTTC. Amino acids: CATKDRDYNEQFF.

To note about this clonotype: A read error may explain this, as a much larger clone is one base away. The rearrangement joins TRBV20-1 to TRBJ1-4; D is undetermined. V lost 5 bases and J 13 bases, leaving 11 bases between the germline ends. The CDR3 length is 10 residues. Germline-derived CDR1 and CDR2 are DFQATT and SNEGSKA (reference sequence). The chain's CDR3 is CSACYEGLFF. CDR3 nucleotides: TGCAGTGCTTGCTATGAGGGACTGTTTTTT.

This clonotype was recorded many times. This chain joins TRBV7-9 and TRBJ2-2; no definite D call. Trimming removed 3 bases at V and 0 bases at J, with 14 bases between. The CDR3 contains 17 residues. Germline V CDR1 and CDR2: SEHNR, FQNEAQ (reference sequence). CDR3 nucleotides: TGTGCCAGCAGCTTTAAGCGCGGAGACTCGAACACCGGGGAGCTGTTTTTT. It translates to CASSFKRGDSNTGELFF.

This clonotype was found many times. The chain joins TRBV24-1 to TRBJ2-1; 10 bases fit TRBD1. CDR1 KGHDR and CDR2 SFDVKD come from the germline V gene. The CDR3 has 16 amino acids. V dropped 2 bases and J dropped 5; count of bases not matched to a gene: 5. DNA of the CDR3: TGTGCCACCAGTGATTCGTCCGGGACAGGGGACAATGAGCAGTTCTTC. The encoded protein is CATSDSSGTGDNEQFF.

This clonotype was found many times. The CDR3 is CASSPQASLLDTEAFF. CDR3 bases: TGTGCCAGCTCACCCCAGGCATCCCTTCTGGACACTGAAGCTTTCTTT. This chain connects TRBV18 to TRBJ1-1; unclear D gene. V lost 3 bases and J 3 bases, leaving 17 bases between the germline ends. Germline V lookup: CDR1 KGHSH, CDR2 LQKENI. The CDR3 loop spans 16 amino acids.

There are many counts of this clonotype. The chain is built from TRBV5-1 and TRBJ2-2; 8 nucleotides agree with TRBD1. The germline V gene encodes CDR1 SGHRS and CDR2 YFSETQ. The CDR3 loop spans 16 amino acids. The junction had 9 bases not matched to a gene; V was cut back by 4 bases and J by 4 bases. The DNA of the CDR3 is TGCGCCAGCAGCCCACAGGGGGGACGTGGCACCGGGGAGCTGTTTTTT. As protein: CASSPQGGRGTGELFF. The full variable domain, rest sourced from reference TRBV5-1 and TRBJ2-2, is KAGVTQTPRYLIKTRGQQVTLSCSPISGHRSVSWYQQTPGQGLQFLFEYFSETQRNKGNFPGRFSGRQFSNSRSEMNVSTLELGDSALYLCASSPQGGRGTGELFFGEGSRLTVL.

Ten or more counts support this clonotype. The chain uses TRBV20-1 and TRBJ1-1, with 9 bases lining up with TRBD1. The CDR3 length is 15 residues. In germline, CDR1 is DFQATT, CDR2 SNEGSKA (reference sequence). J gave up 0 bases and V 1 base, and 3 bases lay outside the gene matches. CDR3 sequence reads: CSARAGTGLNTEAFF. CDR3 DNA: TGCAGTGCTAGAGCCGGGACAGGGTTGAACACTGAAGCTTTCTTT.

This clonotype was counted ten times or more. The genes are TRBV15 and TRBJ2-5; no firm D call. Germline lookup yields CDR1 LNHNV and CDR2 YYDKDF (reference sequence). This CDR3 has 14 residues. Trimming took off 1 base at V and 4 bases at J, with 10 bases between the two ends. Here the CDR3 DNA reads TGTGCCACCAGCAGAGGTCGGCTGATAGAGACCCAGTACTTC. Its protein product is CATSRGRLIETQYF.

The table lists this clonotype with many counts. The V gene is TRBV4-3, the J gene TRBJ2-5; 12 bases align to TRBD2. This CDR3 contains 15 residues. CDR1 and CDR2 (germline): LGHNA, YSLEER. J was trimmed by 5 bases and V by 2 bases; bases with no gene match: 3. CDR3 nucleotides: TGCGCCAGCAGCCAACTAGCGGGGGGGCTGGAGACCCAGTACTTC. This sequence encodes CASSQLAGGLETQYF.

This clonotype was found many times. The CDR3, as DNA: TGTGCCAGTGTACCCCTCGGGACAGGGTTCACCGGGGAGCTGTTTTTT. Translating gives CASVPLGTGFTGELFF. The genes are TRBV27 and TRBJ2-2; 9 bases are shared with TRBD1. Germline V gene lookup returns CDR1 MNHEY and CDR2 SMNVEV (reference sequence). The J segment lost 4 bases and the V segment lost 9 bases, leaving 12 bases of the junction unmatched. There are 16 residues in the CDR3.

The genes are TRBV6-1 and TRBJ1-5, with D uncertain. Deletions cut 2 bases from V and 2 bases from J, with 7 bases between. Looked up from germline, CDR1 is MNHNS and CDR2 is SASEGT. The CDR3 sequence is 14 residues long. The CDR3 here is CASSEKRGNQPQHF. As DNA, the CDR3 is TGTGCCAGCAGTGAAAAGCGCGGCAATCAGCCCCAGCATTTT.

This clonotype appeared many times. The chain carries TRBV6-5 and TRBJ2-2; D unclear. Trimming pared 0 bases from V and 4 bases from J, leaving 15 bases between. Germline values: CDR1 MNHEY, CDR2 SVGAGI. The CDR3 loop spans 17 amino acids. The CDR3 DNA reads as TGTGCCAGCAGTTACTCGCTGACCTTCGAAGGCACCGGGGAGCTGTTTTTT. It translates to CASSYSLTFEGTGELFF.

The rearrangement links TRBV5-5 to TRBJ2-3; no clear D gene. The CDR3 runs to 14 residues. V gave up 3 bases and J gave up 2 bases, with 10 bases separating them. Germline CDR1 SGHKS, CDR2 YYEKEE (reference sequence). CDR3 coding DNA: TGTGCCAGCAGCTCTCCAGGCCACACAGATACGCAGTATTTT. Its translation is CASSSPGHTDTQYF.

This clonotype was observed many times. The chain is built from TRBV4-3 and TRBJ2-5; D is ambiguous. Germline CDR1 LGHNA, CDR2 YSLEER. Trimming left V 0 bases short and J 2 bases short, with 10 bases between. The CDR3 runs 15 residues. The CDR3 is CASSQDARPQETQYF. The CDR3 DNA sequence: TGCGCCAGCAGCCAAGATGCACGGCCGCAAGAGACCCAGTACTTC.

This chain joins TRBV9 and TRBJ1-5, with D possibly TRBD1 on 5 matching bases. V shed 4 bases and J shed 9 bases, with 14 bases lying between them. Germline-derived CDR1 and CDR2 are SGDLS and YYNGEE. The length of the CDR3 is 13 residues. The CDR3 is CASSPNEGTPQHF. CDR3 bases: TGTGCCAGCAGCCCCAACGAAGGGACGCCCCAGCATTTT.

This clonotype was observed many times. The genes are TRBV7-2 and TRBJ2-7, with D tentatively TRBD1 (5 bases). This CDR3 region has 13 residues. Germline V gene lookup returns CDR1 SGHTA and CDR2 FQGNSA. The ends were cut back, 1 base at V and 4 bases at J, with 8 bases in the middle. CDR3 sequence reads: CASSLDPGYEQYF. In DNA, the CDR3 is TGTGCCAGCAGCTTAGACCCAGGGTACGAGCAGTACTTC.

This clonotype was counted only a few times. The rearrangement uses TRBV12-3 or TRBV12-4 and TRBJ1-6, with TRBD1 identical over 7 bases. This CDR3 is built from 16 residues. The ends lost 5 bases at V and 4 bases at J; junction bases unmatched: 8. CDR3 amino acids: CASSPQDRFYNSPLHF. The CDR3 DNA sequence: TGTGCCAGCAGTCCCCAGGACAGGTTTTATAATTCACCCCTCCACTTT.

This clonotype was observed at least ten times. The V and J genes are TRBV4-1 and TRBJ2-4; 7 bases line up with TRBD2. Looked up from germline, CDR1 is MGHRA and CDR2 is YSYEKL. The CDR3 loop spans 17 amino acids. V gave up 4 bases and J gave up 0 bases; unmatched junction bases: 9. The CDR3 DNA follows: TGCGCCAGCAGCCCGATTGGGGAGGGACTAGCCAAAAACATTCAGTACTTC. Protein product: CASSPIGEGLAKNIQYF.

Ten or more counts support this clonotype. The chain links TRBV20-1 to TRBJ2-3; 8 nucleotides match TRBD2. The V segment lost 5 bases and the J segment 0 bases; nucleotides outside the gene matches: 4. Germline CDR1 reads DFQATT; CDR2 reads SNEGSKA (reference sequence). This CDR3 contains 14 residues. CDR3 sequence: CSARRGDSTDTQYF. As DNA, the CDR3 is TGCAGTGCTCGGCGGGGGGATAGCACAGATACGCAGTATTTT.

This clonotype occurred many times. The chain links TRBV3-1 to TRBJ2-2; 7 nucleotides align to TRBD1. Germline-derived CDR1 and CDR2 are LGHDT and YNNKEL (reference sequence). V shed 4 bases and J 1 base; nucleotides not matched to a gene: 6. The CDR3 length is 16 residues. DNA for the CDR3: TGTGCCAGCAGCCTAAGACAGGGTGGGAACACCGGGGAGCTGTTTTTT. Amino acid sequence: CASSLRQGGNTGELFF.

This clonotype was found a few times. This chain uses TRBV18 with TRBJ1-5, with 12 positions matching TRBD1. The CDR3 has 16 residues. CDR1 KGHSH and CDR2 LQKENI come from the germline V gene. The junction had 3 bases not matched to a gene; V was cut back by 3 bases and J by 3 bases. In DNA, the CDR3 is TGTGCCAGCTCACCGGGACAGGGGGCCCTCAATCAGCCCCAGCATTTT. Amino acid sequence: CASSPGQGALNQPQHF.

This clonotype has at least ten counts. The V and J genes are TRBV7-2 and TRBJ1-5, with 9 bases matching TRBD1. Germline lookup yields CDR1 SGHTA and CDR2 FQGNSA. J gave up 3 bases and V 5 bases, and 5 bases lay outside the gene matches. This CDR3 contains 15 residues. As DNA, the CDR3 is TGTGCCAGCAGCCCGGGACAGGGCTACAATCAGCCCCAGCATTTT. Translation: CASSPGQGYNQPQHF.

This clonotype appeared a few times. The genes are TRBV18 and TRBJ1-5; 8 nucleotides match TRBD1. Germline CDR1 is KGHSH and CDR2 is LQKENI. This CDR3 is 15 amino acids long. Unmatched junction bases numbered 4, after V lost 3 bases and J lost 3 bases. CDR3 loop: CASSPIQGDNQPQHF. CDR3 in DNA: TGTGCCAGCTCACCCATACAGGGGGACAATCAGCCCCAGCATTTT.

With respect to this clonotype: A much larger clone differs from this one at a single base, so this may be a read error. V is TRBV7-2 and J is TRBJ1-2, with D maybe TRBD1 (6 bases). CDR1 and CDR2 (germline): SGHTA, FQGNSA. This CDR3 spans 13 amino acids. V lost 5 bases, J lost 7 bases, and 14 bases lay in between. The CDR3 is CASSPRDTGGYTF. The CDR3 DNA reads as TGTGCCAGCAGCCCGAGGGACACCGGTGGCTACACCTTC. The full variable domain, with the rest looked up from reference TRBV7-2 and TRBJ1-2, is GAGVSQSPSNKVTEKGKDVELRCDPISGHTALYWYRQSLGQGLEFLIYFQGNSAPDKSGLPSDRFSAERTGGSVSTLTIQRTQQEDSAVYLCASSPRDTGGYTFGSGTRLTVV.

In this sample, this clonotype turned up many times. The V gene is TRBV12-3 or TRBV12-4, the J gene TRBJ1-5; 8 bases map to TRBD1. The CDR3 totals 15 residues. Trimming removed 4 bases from V and 2 bases from J; junction bases left unmatched: 4. In DNA, the CDR3 is TGTGCCAGCAGTTCCCCGGGACAGGGCAATCAGCCCCAGCATTTT. Protein sequence: CASSSPGQGNQPQHF.

This clonotype was recorded many times. This chain joins TRBV24-1 and TRBJ1-4; D remains unclear. The CDR3 has 13 residues. V was shortened by 4 bases and J by 7 bases, with 9 bases between the two germline ends. In germline, CDR1 is KGHDR, CDR2 SFDVKD. The CDR3 is CATSDGRVEKLFF. The DNA for the CDR3 is TGTGCCACCAGTGACGGCCGAGTTGAAAAACTGTTTTTT.

Ten or more counts support this clonotype. The chain employs TRBV20-1 and TRBJ1-2, with 9 bases that match TRBD1. Germline V CDR1 and CDR2: DFQATT, SNEGSKA (reference sequence). J was trimmed by 1 base and V by 6 bases; bases with no gene match: 3. CDR3 length: 13 amino acids. The CDR3, as DNA: TGCAGTGCCACGACAGGGGGTAACTATGGCTACACCTTC. This gives the protein CSATTGGNYGYTF.

This clonotype was picked up a small number of times. The chain recombines TRBV5-1 with TRBJ2-5; unclear D gene. Germline CDR1 reads SGHRS; CDR2 reads YFSETQ. This CDR3 region has 11 residues. With 7 bases removed from V and 3 bases from J, the gap between germline ends came to 7 bases. CDR3 sequence reads: CASREEETQYF. In DNA form, the CDR3 reads TGCGCCAGCCGAGAGGAAGAGACCCAGTACTTC.

This clonotype occurred many times. The genes are TRBV4-3 and TRBJ1-5; D remains unclear. V lost 0 bases, J lost 0 bases, and 6 bases lay in between. Per the germline V gene, CDR1 is LGHNA and CDR2 is YSLEER. This CDR3 has 15 amino acids. This CDR3 reads CASSQDRYSNQPQHF. The CDR3 DNA sequence: TGCGCCAGCAGCCAAGATCGGTATAGCAATCAGCCCCAGCATTTT.